The TCR beta chain under discussion was sequenced for a study of cytomegalovirus exposure and HLA in healthy donors. Study conclusions and caveats: Later, an analysis showed that TCR beta chains associated with HLA were more clonally expanded than others that were equally common. Presence/absence analyses took donor sequencing depth as roughly uniform.

PCR employed 60 Vbeta and 13 Jbeta primers. Produced via immunoSEQ multiplex PCR; TCRdb's table is partial and in-frame only. The data show around 150,000 clones, with about four fifths seen just once and around 2% held by the top ten. Each donor was healthy, and each was a bone marrow donor. Trimming removed 6 bases at V and 12 bases at J, with 20 bases between. The CDR3 totals 13 residues. Looked up from germline, CDR1 is SEHNR and CDR2 is FQNEAQ (reference sequence). Concerning this clone: The antigen is unknown.

The chain combines TRBV7-9 with TRBJ1-1, with D uncertain. This TCR came from a man between 25 and 39 years old in good health and CMV-seronegative. Sequencing was carried out using PBMCs. Here the CDR3 reads CASSLHPTCHSFF. In DNA form, the CDR3 reads TGTGCCAGCAGTTTACACCCAACTTGCCACTCTTTCTTT.